The TCR beta chain described here comes from a study of blood T cells in healthy people across ages. V dropped 3 bases and J dropped 4; count of bases not matched to a gene: 8. This CDR3 comprises 16 residues. CDR1 SGHRS and CDR2 YFSETQ come from the germline V gene. Sample-barcoded 5' priming and a J-beta primer mix drove a second PCR of about 6 to 12 cycles. Using its own MiXCR run on the 5' RACE reads, TCRdb lists one record per CDR3 protein. The sample has hundreds of thousands of distinct CDR3 sequences; around a fifth are singletons. Sequenced: blood. V is TRBV5-1 and J is TRBJ2-2; 8 nucleotides match TRBD1. The origin of this receptor is a man aged 65 to 79 in good health. CDR3 nucleotides: TGCGCCAGCAGCTCAGGACAGGGAATCGGCACCGGGGAGCTGTTTTTT. It translates to CASSSGQGIGTGELFF.